This entry concerns a single T cell receptor (beta chain). What this receptor recognizes is not known. No base qualities exist here, and no much larger clone lies one base off it. CDR1 and CDR2 (MNHNS, SASEGT) derive from the germline V gene. Trimming takes 6 bases off V and 4 bases off J; junction bases not matched to a gene: 9. CDR3 length: 14 amino acids, cysteine to phenylalanine. Only the CDR3 DNA is retained, 42 bases long and in frame from the first base. Sequencing of TCRB CDR3 was done on genomic DNA with the immunoSEQ assay. The paper's data handling went like this. When patient CD8+ clones exceeding 1% were checked against published virus-specific TCRB sequences, only a few matched. Analyses were restricted to productive TCRB rearrangements. Clonality was calculated as a Shannon entropy-based productive clonality index, and a clone was defined by a unique TCRB CDR3 sequence. Repertoire overlap between two samples was calculated from the template counts of each clone relative to total templates per sample. V-gene usage from TCRB sequencing and V-gene usage measured by flow cytometry were correlated (Spearman r of about 0.61). TCRdb retrieved this table from immuneACCESS and kept in-frame rearrangements only. Not all clones are present; in checked studies, unresolved V genes account for under half, and no reason is known for the remainder. V, J and clone size reflect that table, while D and trimming were determined from the DNA. Here the sample has under 11,000 clones; approximately 90% occur a single time. The leading ten clones occupy roughly 1.1% of the sample.

These data come from a study of somatic mutations in cytotoxic T cells in rheumatoid arthritis (dated by TCRdb to 2017 to 2019). Regarding the research as a whole: Right after diagnosis and prior to the start of any treatment, 30 ml EDTA of peripheral blood was drawn from patients. Some V beta antibody-stained T-cell populations were flow-sorted on a FACSAria II or Sony SH800 at nearly 100% purity, and sorted V beta1+ cells also underwent TCRB sequencing. Whether expanded CD8+ T-cell clones in untreated, newly diagnosed rheumatoid arthritis carry somatic mutations was the study question, and clonality was characterized with TCRB deep sequencing. A total of 65 or so rheumatoid arthritis patients and about 21 healthy controls underwent TCRB deep sequencing. Median age was essentially the same in the patient group and the control group.

Study-wide findings and limitations: The largest CD8+ clone made up more than 20% of CD8+ cells in about an eighth of the 65 patients, and blood and synovial fluid shared several identical CD8+ TCRB sequences. In patients, CD8+ clonality rose with age (Spearman r of about 0.51), which was not the case in healthy controls. CD8+ T-cell clonality in rheumatoid arthritis patients was not significantly different from that in age-matched healthy controls. The slight TRBV07 underrepresentation in patients was not adjusted for multiple comparisons. Viral specificity could not be ruled out by absence from virus-specific databases, and the antigen targets of the expanded CD8+ clones remained unknown.

On an AutoMACS, CD4+ and CD8+ cells were isolated via positive magnetic bead selection, and their purity was verified by flow cytometry. Ficoll-Paque PLUS density gradient separation was used to isolate peripheral blood mononuclear cells. DNA was extracted from CD4-enriched, CD8-enriched or PBMC samples with Nucleospin Tissue or Tissue XS kits and quantified with a Qubit 2.0 fluorometer. The sample was CD4+ T cells sorted from blood. The origin of this receptor is a woman aged 18-29 years with rheumatoid arthritis. The rearrangement joined TRBV6-1 to TRBJ2-7; TRBD1 aligns with 7 central bases. The base sequence is TGTGCCAGCAGAACCGACAGGGAGAGGTACGAGCAGTACTTC. It codes for CASRTDRERYEQYF.